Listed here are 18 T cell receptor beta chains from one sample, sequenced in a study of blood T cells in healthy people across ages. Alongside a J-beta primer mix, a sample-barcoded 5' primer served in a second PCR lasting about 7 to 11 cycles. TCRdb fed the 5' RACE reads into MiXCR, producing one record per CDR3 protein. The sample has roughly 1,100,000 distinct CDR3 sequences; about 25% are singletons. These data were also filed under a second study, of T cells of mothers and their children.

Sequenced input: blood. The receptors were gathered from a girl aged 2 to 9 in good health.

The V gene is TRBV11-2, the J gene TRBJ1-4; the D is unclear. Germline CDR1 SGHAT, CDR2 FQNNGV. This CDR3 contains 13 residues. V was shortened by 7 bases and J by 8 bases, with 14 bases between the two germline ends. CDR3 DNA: TGTGCCAGCATGCCTTTCCATGAGGAAAAACTGTTTTTT. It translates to CASMPFHEEKLFF.

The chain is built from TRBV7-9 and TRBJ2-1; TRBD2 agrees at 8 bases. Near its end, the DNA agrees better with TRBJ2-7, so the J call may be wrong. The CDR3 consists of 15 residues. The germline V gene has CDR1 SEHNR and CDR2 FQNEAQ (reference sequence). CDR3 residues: CASSLRRGDSYEQYF. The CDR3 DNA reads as TGTGCCAGCAGCTTAAGGCGGGGGGACTCCTACGAGCAGTACTTC.

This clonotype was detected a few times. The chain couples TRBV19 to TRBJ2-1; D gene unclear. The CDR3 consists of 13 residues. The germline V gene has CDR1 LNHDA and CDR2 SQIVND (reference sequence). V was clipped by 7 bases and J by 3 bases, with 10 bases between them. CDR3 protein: CASTGENYNEQFF. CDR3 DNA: TGTGCCAGTACTGGAGAGAACTACAATGAGCAGTTCTTC.

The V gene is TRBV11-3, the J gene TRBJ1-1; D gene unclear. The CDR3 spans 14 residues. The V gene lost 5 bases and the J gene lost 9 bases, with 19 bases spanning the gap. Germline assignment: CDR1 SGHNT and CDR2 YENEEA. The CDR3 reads CASSPEAEHSQAFF. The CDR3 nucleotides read TGTGCCAGCAGCCCTGAGGCAGAGCACTCCCAAGCTTTCTTT.

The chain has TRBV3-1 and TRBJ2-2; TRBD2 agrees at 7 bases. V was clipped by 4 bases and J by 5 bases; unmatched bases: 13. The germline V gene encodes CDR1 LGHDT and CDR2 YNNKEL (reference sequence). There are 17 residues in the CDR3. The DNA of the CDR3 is TGTGCCAGCAGCCCCTCCGCGGGAGCAATCGGGACCGGGGAGCTGTTTTTT. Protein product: CASSPSAGAIGTGELFF.

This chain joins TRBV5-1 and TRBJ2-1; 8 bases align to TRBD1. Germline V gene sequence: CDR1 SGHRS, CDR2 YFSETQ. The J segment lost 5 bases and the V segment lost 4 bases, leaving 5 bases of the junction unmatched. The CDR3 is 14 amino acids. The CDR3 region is CASSAGTGNNEQFF. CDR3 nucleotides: TGCGCCAGCAGCGCGGGGACAGGTAACAATGAGCAGTTCTTC.

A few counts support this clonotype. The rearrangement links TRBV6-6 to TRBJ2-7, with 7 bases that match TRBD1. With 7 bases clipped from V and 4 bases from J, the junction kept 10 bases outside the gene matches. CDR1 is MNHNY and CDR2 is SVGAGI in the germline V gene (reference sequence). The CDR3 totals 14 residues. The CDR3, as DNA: TGTGCCAGCAAAATTGGGACAGCCGGTTACGAGCAGTACTTC. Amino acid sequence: CASKIGTAGYEQYF.

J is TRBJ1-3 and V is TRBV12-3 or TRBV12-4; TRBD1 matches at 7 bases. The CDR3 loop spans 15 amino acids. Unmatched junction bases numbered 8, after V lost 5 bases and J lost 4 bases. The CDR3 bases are TGTGCCAGCAGTCGGACAGGACTATCCGGAAACACCATATATTTT. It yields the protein CASSRTGLSGNTIYF.

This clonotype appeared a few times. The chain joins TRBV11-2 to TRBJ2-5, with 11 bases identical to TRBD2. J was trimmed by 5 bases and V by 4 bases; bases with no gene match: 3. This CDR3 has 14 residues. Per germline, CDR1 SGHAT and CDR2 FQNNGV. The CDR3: CASSYWTSGETQYF. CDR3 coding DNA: TGTGCCAGCAGCTATTGGACTAGCGGGGAGACCCAGTACTTC.

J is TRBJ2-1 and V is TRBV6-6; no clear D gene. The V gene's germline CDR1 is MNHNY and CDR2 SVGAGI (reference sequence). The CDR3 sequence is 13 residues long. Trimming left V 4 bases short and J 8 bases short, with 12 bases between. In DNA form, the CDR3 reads TGTGCCAGCAGTTGGAACAGAGGCTATGAGCAGTTCTTC. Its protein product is CASSWNRGYEQFF.

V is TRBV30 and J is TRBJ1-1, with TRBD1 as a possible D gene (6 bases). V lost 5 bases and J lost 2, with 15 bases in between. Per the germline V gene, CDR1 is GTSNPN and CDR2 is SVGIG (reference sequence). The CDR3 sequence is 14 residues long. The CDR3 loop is CAWGPGGLNTEAFF. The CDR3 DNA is TGTGCCTGGGGCCCCGGGGGCCTCAACACTGAAGCTTTCTTT.

The CDR3 spells CASRKALSNEQFF. For the CDR3, the DNA is TGTGCCAGCAGGAAGGCCCTAAGCAATGAGCAGTTCTTC. V usage is TRBV6-5 and J usage is TRBJ2-1; unclear D gene. The CDR3 spans 13 residues. The germline CDR1 and CDR2 sequences are MNHEY and SVGAGI. The germline V and J ends were trimmed by 6 bases and 6 bases, with 12 bases remaining between them.

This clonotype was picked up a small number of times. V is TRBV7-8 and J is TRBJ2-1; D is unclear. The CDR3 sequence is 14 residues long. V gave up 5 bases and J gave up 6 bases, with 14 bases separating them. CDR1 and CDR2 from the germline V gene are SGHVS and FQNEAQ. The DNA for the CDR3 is TGTGCCAGCAGCCCCCCCCTAGTTATCAATGAGCAGTTCTTC. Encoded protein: CASSPPLVINEQFF.

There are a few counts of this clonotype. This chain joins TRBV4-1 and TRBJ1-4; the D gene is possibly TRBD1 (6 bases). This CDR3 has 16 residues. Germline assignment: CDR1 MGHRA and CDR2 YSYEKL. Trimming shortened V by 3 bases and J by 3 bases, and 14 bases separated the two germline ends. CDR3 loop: CASSHPRGVPNEKLFF. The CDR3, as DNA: TGCGCCAGCAGCCACCCTAGGGGGGTCCCTAATGAAAAACTGTTTTTT.

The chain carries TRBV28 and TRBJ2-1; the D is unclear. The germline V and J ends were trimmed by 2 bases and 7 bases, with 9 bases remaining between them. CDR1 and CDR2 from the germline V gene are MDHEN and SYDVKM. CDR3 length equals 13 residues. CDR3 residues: CASSLIEVNEQFF. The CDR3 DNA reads TGTGCCAGCAGTTTAATAGAAGTTAATGAGCAGTTCTTC.

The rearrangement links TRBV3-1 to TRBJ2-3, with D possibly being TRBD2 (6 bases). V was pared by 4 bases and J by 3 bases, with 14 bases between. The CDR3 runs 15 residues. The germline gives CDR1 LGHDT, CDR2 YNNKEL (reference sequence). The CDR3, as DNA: TGTGCCAGCAGCCGAGAGGACTACCTAACAGATACGCAGTATTTT. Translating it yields CASSREDYLTDTQYF.

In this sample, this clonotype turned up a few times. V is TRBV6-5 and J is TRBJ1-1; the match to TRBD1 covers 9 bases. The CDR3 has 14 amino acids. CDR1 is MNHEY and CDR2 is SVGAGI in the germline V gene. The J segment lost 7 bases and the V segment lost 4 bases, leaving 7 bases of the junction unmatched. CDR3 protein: CASSLGTGRDEAFF. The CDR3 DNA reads TGTGCCAGCAGTTTAGGGACAGGGCGAGATGAAGCTTTCTTT.

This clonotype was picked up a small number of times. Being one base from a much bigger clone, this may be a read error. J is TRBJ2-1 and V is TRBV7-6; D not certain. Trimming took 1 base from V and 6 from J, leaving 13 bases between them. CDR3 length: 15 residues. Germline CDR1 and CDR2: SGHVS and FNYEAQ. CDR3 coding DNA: TGTGCCAGCAGCTTAGATTTGTGGGTAGTCAATGAGCAGTTCTTC. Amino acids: CASSLDLWVVNEQFF.